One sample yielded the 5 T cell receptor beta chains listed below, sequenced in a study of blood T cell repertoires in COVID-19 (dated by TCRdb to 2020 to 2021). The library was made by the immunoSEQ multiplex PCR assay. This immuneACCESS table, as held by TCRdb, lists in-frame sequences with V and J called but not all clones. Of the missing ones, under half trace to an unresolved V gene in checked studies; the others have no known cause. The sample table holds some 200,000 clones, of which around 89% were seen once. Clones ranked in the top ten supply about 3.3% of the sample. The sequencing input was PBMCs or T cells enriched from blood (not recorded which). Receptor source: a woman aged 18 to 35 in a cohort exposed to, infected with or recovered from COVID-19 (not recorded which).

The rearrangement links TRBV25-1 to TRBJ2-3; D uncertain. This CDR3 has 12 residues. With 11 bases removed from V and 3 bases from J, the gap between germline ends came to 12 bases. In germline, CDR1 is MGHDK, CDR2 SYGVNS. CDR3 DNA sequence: TGTGCCTCCTATGCGGATACAGATACGCAGTATTTT. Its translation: CASYADTDTQYF.

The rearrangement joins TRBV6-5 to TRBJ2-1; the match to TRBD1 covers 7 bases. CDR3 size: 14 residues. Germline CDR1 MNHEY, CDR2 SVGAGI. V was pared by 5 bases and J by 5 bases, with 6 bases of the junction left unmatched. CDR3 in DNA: TGTGCCAGCAGTCCCGGACAGGCCAACAATGAGCAGTTCTTC. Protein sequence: CASSPGQANNEQFF.

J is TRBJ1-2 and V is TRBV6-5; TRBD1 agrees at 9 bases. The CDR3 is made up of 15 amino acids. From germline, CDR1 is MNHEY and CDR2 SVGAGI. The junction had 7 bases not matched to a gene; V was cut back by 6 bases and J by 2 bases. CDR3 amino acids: CASRRDRGFNYGYTF. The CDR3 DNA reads TGTGCCAGCAGGCGCGACAGGGGGTTCAACTATGGCTACACCTTC.

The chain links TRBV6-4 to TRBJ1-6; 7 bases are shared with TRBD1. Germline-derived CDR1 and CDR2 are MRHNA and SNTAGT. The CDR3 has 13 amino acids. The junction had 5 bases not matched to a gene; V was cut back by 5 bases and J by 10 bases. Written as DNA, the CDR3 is TGTGCCAGCAGTTCCACAGGGGAGTCACCCCTCCACTTT. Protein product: CASSSTGESPLHF.

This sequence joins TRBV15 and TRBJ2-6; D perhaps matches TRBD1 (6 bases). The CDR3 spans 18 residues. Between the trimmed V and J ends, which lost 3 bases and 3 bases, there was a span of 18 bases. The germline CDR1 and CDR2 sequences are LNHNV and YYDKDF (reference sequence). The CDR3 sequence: CATSSRDIKLFGANVLTF. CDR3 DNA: TGTGCCACCAGCAGCCGGGACATCAAACTTTTTGGGGCCAACGTCCTGACTTTC.